These 21 T cell receptor beta chains were all obtained from the same sample, sequenced in a study of blood T cell repertoires in COVID-19. Assay: immunoSEQ multiplex PCR; the TCRdb copy retains only in-frame clones and omits some. The table shows over 250,000 clones, with 85% occurring only once. Sequenced input: peripheral blood. The receptors come from a man over 45 with active or convalescent COVID-19.

This rearrangement joins TRBV6-2 or TRBV6-3 to TRBJ2-1; 10 bases are a match to TRBD2. V shed 0 bases, J shed 3 bases, and the junction held 14 bases outside the gene matches. The CDR3 covers 20 residues. Germline CDR1 reads MNHEY; CDR2 reads SVGEGT. CDR3 DNA: TGTGCCAGCAGTTACTCGAGTCTAGCGGGAGTACAGGGAAACTACAATGAGCAGTTCTTC. Residues: CASSYSSLAGVQGNYNEQFF.

V and J are TRBV14 and TRBJ2-3; D gene unclear. CDR1 and CDR2 (germline): SGHDN, FVKESK. The V end lost 5 bases, the J end lost 0 bases, and 15 bases lay between the germline ends. This CDR3 is 16 amino acids long. The CDR3 region has the DNA TGTGCCAGCAGCAGGCTCGGCGGAAGTAGCACAGATACGCAGTATTTT. It yields the protein CASSRLGGSSTDTQYF.

The chain couples TRBV27 to TRBJ2-7, with 8 positions matching TRBD1. Germline V gene lookup returns CDR1 MNHEY and CDR2 SMNVEV (reference sequence). The CDR3 is 15 amino acids. V lost 1 base, J lost 1 base, and 3 bases stayed unmatched. This chain's CDR3 is CASSLLGTGSYEQYF. In DNA, the CDR3 is TGTGCCAGCAGTTTATTGGGGACAGGTTCCTACGAGCAGTACTTC.

J is TRBJ2-1 and V is TRBV14; 12 bases are a match to TRBD2. CDR3 length: 21 amino acids. After removal of 0 bases from V and 0 bases from J, the junction contained 12 bases not matched to a gene. Germline CDR1 is SGHDN and CDR2 is FVKESK. CDR3 nucleotides: TGTGCCAGCAGCCAAGATATTTCGGGACTAGCGGGCATGAGCTCCTACAATGAGCAGTTCTTC. Translation: CASSQDISGLAGMSSYNEQFF.

The chain uses TRBV10-1 and TRBJ1-5, with D unclear. V dropped 10 bases and J dropped 3 bases, with 22 bases sitting between them. This CDR3 contains 16 residues. The germline CDR1 and CDR2 sequences are WNHNN and SYGVQD (reference sequence). CDR3 DNA sequence: TGCGCCACCCAGTGTGACGGGTTTGCCTACAATCAGCCCCAGCATTTT. This codes for CATQCDGFAYNQPQHF.

This sequence joins TRBV7-9 and TRBJ2-3, with a weak D call TRBD1 (5 bases). V lost 4 bases and J 0 bases, leaving 11 bases between the germline ends. This CDR3 is built from 15 residues. Looked up from germline, CDR1 is SEHNR and CDR2 is FQNEAQ (reference sequence). CDR3 loop: CASSSQDTSTDTQYF. CDR3 DNA: TGTGCCAGCAGCTCCCAGGACACTAGCACAGATACGCAGTATTTT.

The V call is TRBV23-1, the J call TRBJ2-7, with a tentative D call TRBD2 (6 bases). TRBV23-1 is labeled an ORF, and its function is uncertain. The CDR3 runs to 19 residues. V was trimmed by 3 bases and J by 0 bases, leaving 24 bases between them. The chain's CDR3 is CASSHALGDSRGLSYEQYF. In nucleotides, the CDR3 is TGCGCCAGCAGTCACGCCCTGGGGGACTCGCGGGGCCTCTCCTACGAGCAGTACTTC.

The V gene is TRBV19, the J gene TRBJ1-1; a weak D match, TRBD1 (5 bases). Trimming cost V 3 bases and J 10 bases, with 18 bases left between them. There are 14 residues in the CDR3. CDR1 LNHDA and CDR2 SQIVND come from the germline V gene (reference sequence). This CDR3 is CASSIIGAASGAFF. CDR3 DNA sequence: TGTGCCAGTAGTATTATAGGGGCCGCTAGTGGAGCTTTCTTT.

The chain recombines TRBV15 with TRBJ2-4, with D tentatively TRBD2 (6 bases). This CDR3 is 17 amino acids long. Germline V gene lookup returns CDR1 LNHNV and CDR2 YYDKDF (reference sequence). Trimming left V 5 bases short and J 1 base short, with 18 bases between. The chain's CDR3 is CATSFRGIGAAKNIQYF. For the CDR3, the DNA is TGTGCCACCAGCTTTCGGGGGATCGGTGCGGCCAAAAACATTCAGTACTTC.

This rearrangement joins TRBV5-6 to TRBJ2-7, with unresolved D. The CDR3 runs 13 residues. The V gene lost 5 bases and the J gene lost 6 bases, with 15 bases spanning the gap. Per the germline V gene, CDR1 is SGHDT and CDR2 is YYEEEE. In DNA form, the CDR3 reads TGTGCCAGCAGATTTTCACAGTTATCCGAGCAGTACTTC. This codes for CASRFSQLSEQYF. Complete variable domain (other parts from reference TRBV5-6 and TRBJ2-7): DAGVTQSPTHLIKTRGQQVTLRCSPKSGHDTVSWYQQALGQGPQFIFQYYEEEERQRGNFPDRFSGHQFPNYSSELNVNALLLGDSALYLCASRFSQLSEQYFGPGTRLTVT.

The rearrangement joins TRBV28 to TRBJ2-7, with 8 positions matching TRBD1. The V gene's germline CDR1 is MDHEN and CDR2 SYDVKM. The V and J ends lost 5 bases and 3 bases, in that order; junction bases with no gene match: 3. CDR3 length: 13 residues. CDR3 sequence reads: CASSPDRGYEQYF. CDR3 nucleotides: TGTGCCAGCAGTCCAGACAGGGGCTACGAGCAGTACTTC.

In its sample, this clone was seen once. J is TRBJ2-7 and V is TRBV2; D remains unclear. Germline lookup yields CDR1 SNHLY and CDR2 FYNNEI. The CDR3 length is 14 residues. The germline V and J ends were trimmed by 4 bases and 1 base, with 11 bases remaining between them. Here the CDR3 DNA reads TGTGCCAGCAGTGGGGCAGGTTTATCCTACGAGCAGTACTTC. Residues: CASSGAGLSYEQYF. The whole variable domain, remainder taken from reference TRBV2 and TRBJ2-7, is EPEVTQTPSHQVTQMGQEVILRCVPISNHLYFYWYRQILGQKVEFLVSFYNNEISEKSEIFDDQFSVERPDGSNFTLKIRSTKLEDSAMYFCASSGAGLSYEQYFGPGTRLTVT.

This chain links TRBV18 with TRBJ2-1; possibly TRBD2 for D (6 bases). Looked up from germline, CDR1 is KGHSH and CDR2 is LQKENI. This CDR3 region has 14 residues. V was pared by 2 bases and J by 6 bases, with 11 bases between. The CDR3: CASSPMSGSNEQFF. Here the CDR3 DNA reads TGTGCCAGCTCACCAATGTCCGGGAGCAATGAGCAGTTCTTC.

In nucleotides, the CDR3 is TGCGCCAGCAGACCTGGGACAGGGGATGGCTACACCTTC. This gives the protein CASRPGTGDGYTF. This chain connects TRBV5-1 to TRBJ1-2; 10 nucleotides agree with TRBD1. The CDR3 has 13 amino acids. Germline V gene lookup returns CDR1 SGHRS and CDR2 YFSETQ. Trimming cost V 5 bases and J 6 bases; bases outside gene matches: 4. Complete variable domain (other parts from reference TRBV5-1 and TRBJ1-2): KAGVTQTPRYLIKTRGQQVTLSCSPISGHRSVSWYQQTPGQGLQFLFEYFSETQRNKGNFPGRFSGRQFSNSRSEMNVSTLELGDSALYLCASRPGTGDGYTFGSGTRLTVV.

As for this clone: At the DNA level, this CDR3 is encoded by other sequences in the same sample as well. The chain uses TRBV5-1 and TRBJ2-7; D possibly corresponds to TRBD2 (6 bases). The CDR3 spans 14 residues. Germline V CDR1 and CDR2: SGHRS, YFSETQ. Trimming left V 0 bases short and J 1 base short, with 8 bases between. The CDR3 is CASSLAGASYEQYF. In DNA form, the CDR3 reads TGCGCCAGCAGCTTGGCGGGAGCGTCCTACGAGCAGTACTTC.

This chain connects TRBV4-2 to TRBJ2-7; 8 nucleotides agree with TRBD2. Germline values: CDR1 LGHNA, CDR2 YNFKEQ. CDR3 size: 14 residues. The V gene end was trimmed by 3 bases and the J gene end by 4 bases; junction bases not matched to a gene: 5. The CDR3 bases are TGTGCCAGCAGCCAGGGGACTAGAGCTTACGAGCAGTACTTC. Encoded protein: CASSQGTRAYEQYF.

This clone was seen a single time. CDR3 nucleotides: TGTGCCAGCTCACCCCAGACAGGGCAAGAGACCCAGTACTTC. Translation: CASSPQTGQETQYF. The rearrangement joins TRBV18 to TRBJ2-5; TRBD1 agrees at 7 bases. The germline V gene has CDR1 KGHSH and CDR2 LQKENI. There are 14 residues in the CDR3. Unmatched junction bases numbered 3, after V lost 3 bases and J lost 2 bases.

This chain connects TRBV7-9 to TRBJ1-3; no reliable D call. CDR1 SEHNR and CDR2 FQNEAQ come from the germline V gene (reference sequence). The CDR3 runs to 15 residues. The V end lost 4 bases, the J end lost 4 bases, and 14 bases lay between the germline ends. As DNA, the CDR3 is TGTGCCAGCAGCTCCGTCGGGTATTCAGGAAACACCATATATTTT. Its translation: CASSSVGYSGNTIYF. Looking up the rest from reference TRBV7-9 and TRBJ1-3 gives the full variable domain: DTGVSQNPRHKITKRGQNVTFRCDPISEHNRLYWYRQTLGQGPEFLTYFQNEAQLEKSRLLSDRFSAERPKGSFSTLEIQRTEQGDSAMYLCASSSVGYSGNTIYFGEGSWLTVV.

J is TRBJ2-7 and V is TRBV5-1; 8 bases align to TRBD1. V dropped 0 bases and J dropped 3; count of bases not matched to a gene: 8. The CDR3 extends over 16 amino acids. The germline V gene encodes CDR1 SGHRS and CDR2 YFSETQ. The CDR3 nucleotides are TGCGCCAGCAGCTTGGACGGACAGGGAGGAAGCTACGAGCAGTACTTC. Translating it yields CASSLDGQGGSYEQYF.

This rearrangement joins TRBV10-2 to TRBJ2-2; TRBD2 aligns across 7 bases. Looked up from germline, CDR1 is WSHSY and CDR2 is SAAADI. CDR3 length: 14 amino acids. Trimming at V came to 6 bases and at J to 3 bases, leaving 4 bases not matched to a gene. The CDR3 DNA follows: TGCGCCAGCAGCGCCACTAGCGACACCGGGGAGCTGTTTTTT. Translating gives CASSATSDTGELFF.

This chain uses TRBV6-5 with TRBJ1-4; TRBD1 agrees at 7 bases. The CDR3 spans 15 residues. Unmatched junction bases numbered 4, after V lost 0 bases and J lost 6 bases. The germline V gene encodes CDR1 MNHEY and CDR2 SVGAGI. CDR3 nucleotide sequence: TGTGCCAGCAGTTACTCGGGGACAGCGGATGAAAAACTGTTTTTT. This encodes CASSYSGTADEKLFF.